These 12 T cell receptor beta chains were sequenced from one sample in a study of T cell repertoires in cytomegalovirus infection (dated 2019 in TCRdb). The reads were generated on an Illumina HiSeq 1500. Starting from the raw public reads, TCRdb applied fastp trimming at Q25, assembled clones with MiXCR and retained in-frame beta chains. CDR3 protein duplicates are merged, each entry listing the most common genes and DNA. Recorded for this sample are approximately 390,000 distinct CDR3 sequences; roughly 34% of them occurred a single time. About 14% of the sample is taken by the ten largest. Their recognized antigens are unknown. In light of the paper, this sample's treatment or condition label describes: in vitro stimulation with specific CMV peptide epitopes to enrich CMV-specific T cells. Sequenced here: cultured PBMCs, sampled from culture after CMV antigen stimulation. The receptors stem from a human donor in good health (CMV status not recorded). Some clones in this sample may be carry-over from other donors' samples.

This clonotype came up a few times. V gene TRBV5-4 combines with J gene TRBJ2-3; D remains ambiguous. V was clipped by 3 bases and J by 1 base, with 6 bases between them. The CDR3 has 13 amino acids. Germline assignment: CDR1 SGHNT and CDR2 YYREEE (reference sequence). In nucleotides, the CDR3 is TGTGCCAGCAGCTACGACCGCACAGATACGCAGTATTTT. This encodes CASSYDRTDTQYF.

The table lists this clonotype with a few counts. This chain uses TRBV7-2 with TRBJ1-1; 7 bases map to TRBD1. Germline CDR1 is SGHTA and CDR2 is FQGNSA. This CDR3 spans 12 amino acids. The J segment lost 7 bases and the V segment lost 5 bases, leaving 4 bases of the junction unmatched. The CDR3 reads CASSGYRGEAFF. The CDR3 DNA reads TGTGCCAGCAGCGGATACAGGGGTGAAGCTTTCTTT.

This clonotype came up many times. This chain joins TRBV19 and TRBJ1-2; D is unresolved. V shed 5 bases and J shed 0 bases, with 13 bases lying between them. Germline loops: CDR1 LNHDA, CDR2 SQIVND (reference sequence). The CDR3 is 15 amino acids. Written as DNA, the CDR3 is TGTGCCAGTAGTCCTCAGAGTCCCCCTAACTATGGCTACACCTTC. Translated: CASSPQSPPNYGYTF.

J is TRBJ2-1 and V is TRBV7-9; D is possibly TRBD1 or TRBD2 (5 bases each). V was pared by 4 bases and J by 0 bases, with 13 bases between. The CDR3 is 16 amino acids. CDR1 is SEHNR and CDR2 is FQNEAQ in the germline V gene (reference sequence). The chain's CDR3 is CASSSGRASSYNEQFF. DNA of the CDR3: TGTGCCAGCAGCTCGGGACGGGCTAGCTCCTACAATGAGCAGTTCTTC. Based on the CDR3 plus reference TRBV7-9 and TRBJ2-1, the full variable domain is DTGVSQNPRHKITKRGQNVTFRCDPISEHNRLYWYRQTLGQGPEFLTYFQNEAQLEKSRLLSDRFSAERPKGSFSTLEIQRTEQGDSAMYLCASSSGRASSYNEQFFGPGTRLTVL.

The table lists this clonotype with many counts. The chain couples TRBV7-2 to TRBJ1-6; a weak D match, TRBD1 (5 bases). V was shortened by 3 bases and J by 0 bases, with 12 bases between the two germline ends. The CDR3 contains 17 residues. Germline-derived CDR1 and CDR2 are SGHTA and FQGNSA. The CDR3 loop reads CASSFGAQSSYNSPLHF. The DNA for the CDR3 is TGTGCCAGCAGCTTCGGGGCTCAAAGCTCCTATAATTCACCCCTCCACTTT.

This clonotype showed up many times. This sequence joins TRBV7-2 and TRBJ2-3; D perhaps matches TRBD1 (5 bases). CDR3 size: 14 residues. The V gene's germline CDR1 is SGHTA and CDR2 FQGNSA. Trimming cost V 6 bases and J 1 base, with 11 bases left between them. The CDR3 reads CASSFDRGTDTQYF. The CDR3 region has the DNA TGTGCCAGCAGTTTCGACAGAGGCACAGATACGCAGTATTTT. Complete variable domain (other parts from reference TRBV7-2 and TRBJ2-3): GAGVSQSPSNKVTEKGKDVELRCDPISGHTALYWYRQSLGQGLEFLIYFQGNSAPDKSGLPSDRFSAERTGGSVSTLTIQRTQQEDSAVYLCASSFDRGTDTQYFGPGTRLTVL.

V and J are TRBV10-3 and TRBJ2-7; 7 nucleotides line up with TRBD2. J was trimmed by 3 bases and V by 6 bases; bases with no gene match: 5. The CDR3 covers 13 residues. The germline V gene has CDR1 ENHRY and CDR2 SYGVKD. The CDR3, as DNA: TGTGCCATCAGACCTAGCGGAGTCTACGAGCAGTACTTC. It codes for CAIRPSGVYEQYF.

The V call is TRBV12-5, the J call TRBJ2-3, with D hard to call. Trimming shortened V by 7 bases and J by 3 bases, and 14 bases separated the two germline ends. The CDR3 spans 14 residues. Looked up from germline, CDR1 is LGHNT and CDR2 is FRNRAP. The CDR3 region is CASALPDLTDTQYF. As DNA, the CDR3 is TGTGCTAGTGCCCTTCCGGATCTAACAGATACGCAGTATTTT. The variable domain in full, with the rest retrieved from reference TRBV12-5 and TRBJ2-3, is DARVTQTPRHKVTEMGQEVTMRCQPILGHNTVFWYRQTMMQGLELLAYFRNRAPLDDSGMPKDRFSAEMPDATLATLKIQPSEPRDSAVYFCASALPDLTDTQYFGPGTRLTVL.

Only a few counts were recorded for this clonotype. The CDR3 nucleotides are TGTGCTAGTGGTTTGGATGGCTACACCTTC. Translated, it gives CASGLDGYTF. The chain couples TRBV12-5 to TRBJ1-2, with unresolved D. This CDR3 has 10 amino acids. V lost 1 base and J 6 bases, leaving 0 bases between the germline ends. CDR1 and CDR2 (germline): LGHNT, FRNRAP.

The chain is built from TRBV19 and TRBJ2-5; 7 bases map to TRBD1. CDR1 and CDR2 (germline): LNHDA, SQIVND (reference sequence). V shed 4 bases, J shed 4 bases, and the junction held 9 bases outside the gene matches. The CDR3 has 15 residues. The DNA of the CDR3 is TGTGCCAGTAGTAAAGGGACAGCTGAGGGAGAGACCCAGTACTTC. This codes for CASSKGTAEGETQYF.

This clonotype was found a few times. V is TRBV7-2 and J is TRBJ2-2; 9 bases line up with TRBD1. This CDR3 has 16 amino acids. V dropped 2 bases and J dropped 6; count of bases not matched to a gene: 7. Germline V gene sequence: CDR1 SGHTA, CDR2 FQGNSA. CDR3 DNA: TGTGCCAGCAGCTTAAGACAGGGGGGTGCGGCCGGGGAGCTGTTTTTT. Translated, it gives CASSLRQGGAAGELFF.

The rearrangement joins TRBV18 to TRBJ1-6, with D uncertain. Germline values: CDR1 KGHSH, CDR2 LQKENI. The length of the CDR3 is 13 residues. V lost 5 bases and J lost 10, with 12 bases in between. The DNA of the CDR3 is TGTGCCAGCTCAAGTAAGGAGCGATCACCCCTCCACTTT. Protein product: CASSSKERSPLHF.